Sequencing of this TCR beta chain was carried out in a study of T cell responses to AZD1222 COVID-19 vaccine. Study observations and caveats: Researchers took repertoire samples only after the peak T cell response had come. At study baseline, merely about 6 AZD1222 recipients were seropositive. Donors were largely white British and mainly female; clonal diversity was possibly underestimated. Regions 160-218 and 743-854 held dominance among vaccine-associated CD4 TCRs, which spanned spike.

Looked up from germline, CDR1 is LGHNA and CDR2 is YSLEER. The CDR3 covers 14 residues. V was trimmed by 0 bases and J by 5 bases, leaving 10 bases between them. Profiling relied on immunoSEQ multiplex PCR, and the TCRdb table lists in-frame clones only, not all of them. This sample has 110,000 or so clones, with about nine tenths found just once. The table lists this clone with a few counts. Its cognate antigen is unknown. V gene TRBV4-3 combines with J gene TRBJ1-2; no firm D call. The clonotype comes from an adult who received the MenACWY meningococcal vaccine as a control. Sequences were derived from peripheral blood, sampled 28 days after the second dose of the MenACWY control vaccine. The DNA of the CDR3 is TGCGCCAGCAGCCAAGAAAGGGTTAGGTATGGCTACACCTTC. This codes for CASSQERVRYGYTF.